This T cell receptor (beta chain) was captured in a study of human T cells and chemical hapten exposure. One entry per CDR3 protein results from TCRdb running MiXCR on the RACE reads. The profile covers around 50,000 distinct CDR3 sequences, with approximately 8.6% appearing a single time and approximately 12% taken by the ten largest. The CDR3 contains 16 residues. The germline V gene encodes CDR1 DFQATT and CDR2 SNEGSKA (reference sequence). After removal of 0 bases from V and 6 bases from J, the junction contained 10 bases not matched to a gene. This clonotype was found many times. Regarding time point: patch test 1, 2 weeks after DPC sensitization. Specified treatment: therapeutic diphenylcyclopropenone sensitization with weekly scalp DPC.

V is TRBV20-1 and J is TRBJ2-1, with TRBD2 matching over 8 bases. Sequences were derived from whole blood, sampled in connection with sensitization to the hapten diphenylcyclopropenone (DPC). This sequence originates from a woman in her thirties or forties with alopecia areata. Some clones in this sample may be carry-over from other donors' samples. The CDR3 DNA reads as TGCAGTGCTAGAGATTTTCGCGGGGGGATTCTCAATGAGCAGTTCTTC. Translated: CSARDFRGGILNEQFF.